The present T cell receptor (beta chain) was sequenced within a study of blood T cell repertoires in COVID-19. Study overall: T cells, B-cell-depleted T cells, or PBMCs provided the cDNA or gDNA that served as material.

Authors' methods: Estimation of nucleated cell counts relied on the amplification of reference gene primers. Some clones are missing from TCRdb's copy, which holds only in-frame ones; the method was immunoSEQ multiplex PCR. Clonal size and the V and J genes are those of that table, whereas D and trimming came from the DNA. The profile shows approximately 57,000 clones, about 87% of them singletons. The V end was cut by 4 bases, the J end by 7 bases, with 11 bases between. Germline CDR1 is ENHRY and CDR2 is SYGVKD. The CDR3 sequence is 13 residues long. Source material: peripheral blood. This chain joins TRBV10-3 and TRBJ1-3; D is unresolved. This clonotype was obtained from a man aged 50 or older with acute or convalescent COVID-19. The CDR3 DNA follows: TGTGCCATCAGTGGCGGGGTTGGGAACACCATATATTTT. Protein sequence: CAISGGVGNTIYF.